These 8 T cell receptor beta chains were all obtained from the same sample, sequenced in a study of T cell responses to AZD1222 COVID-19 vaccine. Here immunoSEQ multiplex PCR was the method, and the copy in TCRdb shows in-frame clones only, minus some. The sample carries more than 150,000 clones, 85% to 90% recorded once. Sequencing used peripheral blood, obtained on day 0 of AZD1222 vaccination. The receptors derive from an adult in good health.

The rearrangement links TRBV28 to TRBJ2-7; 10 nucleotides agree with TRBD2. The CDR3 runs 15 residues. Losses at the gene ends were 4 bases for V and 3 bases for J; bases not matched to a gene: 6. CDR1 and CDR2 from the germline V gene are MDHEN and SYDVKM. The CDR3 nucleotides read TGTGCCAGCAGTTCTAGCCCTAGCGGGAGCTACGAGCAGTACTTC. Translated, it gives CASSSSPSGSYEQYF.

The chain is built from TRBV11-2 and TRBJ2-3, with a tentative D call TRBD2 (9 bases). CDR3 length: 19 residues. V lost 1 base and J 0 bases, leaving 20 bases between the germline ends. The V gene's germline CDR1 is SGHAT and CDR2 FQNNGV. Here the CDR3 DNA reads TGTGCCAGCAGCTTAGCAGGGGGCGGGGGGGCCACTAGCACAGATACGCAGTATTTT. This encodes CASSLAGGGGATSTDTQYF.

The CDR3 spells CASTKRGLGNTEAFF. DNA for the CDR3: TGTGCCAGCACCAAAAGGGGACTCGGGAACACTGAAGCTTTCTTT. The rearrangement joins TRBV6-5 to TRBJ1-1; tentatively, D is TRBD1 (5 bases). The germline V gene encodes CDR1 MNHEY and CDR2 SVGAGI. The CDR3 is 15 residues long. The V end lost 7 bases, the J end lost 1 base, and 16 bases lay between the germline ends.

J is TRBJ2-2 and V is TRBV30; tentatively, D is TRBD2 (6 bases). This CDR3 has 15 amino acids. In germline, CDR1 is GTSNPN, CDR2 SVGIG (reference sequence). The V end was cut by 7 bases, the J end by 1 base, with 16 bases between. The CDR3: CASPPPAGNTGELFF. In nucleotides, the CDR3 is TGTGCCTCCCCGCCCCCAGCGGGGAACACCGGGGAGCTGTTTTTT.

The chain is built from TRBV30 and TRBJ1-3; D is ambiguous. Germline CDR1 GTSNPN, CDR2 SVGIG (reference sequence). This CDR3 spans 13 amino acids. V was pared by 8 bases and J by 0 bases, with 11 bases between. CDR3 loop: CALGASSGNTIYF. The CDR3, as DNA: TGTGCCCTTGGCGCAAGCTCTGGAAACACCATATATTTT.

This chain links TRBV6-5 with TRBJ2-2; 9 bases map to TRBD1. Germline V gives CDR1 MNHEY, CDR2 SVGAGI. V dropped 8 bases and J dropped 5; count of bases not matched to a gene: 6. This CDR3 region has 14 residues. The CDR3 spells CASRDRVGTGELFF. DNA of the CDR3: TGTGCCAGCCGGGACAGGGTTGGAACCGGGGAGCTGTTTTTT.

In its sample, this clone was seen once. This chain links TRBV14 with TRBJ1-1, with D uncertain. The CDR3 contains 14 residues. V gave up 7 bases and J gave up 0 bases, with 12 bases separating them. Germline loops: CDR1 SGHDN, CDR2 FVKESK. The chain's CDR3 is CASTRAGMNTEAFF. In DNA, the CDR3 is TGTGCCAGCACCCGGGCGGGAATGAACACTGAAGCTTTCTTT.

This clone was counted once. The chain combines TRBV5-4 with TRBJ2-7; D perhaps matches TRBD2 (6 bases). CDR1 and CDR2 from the germline V gene are SGHNT and YYREEE (reference sequence). The length of the CDR3 is 16 residues. With 2 bases removed from V and 2 bases from J, the gap between germline ends came to 17 bases. The CDR3 region has the DNA TGTGCCAGCAGCTTCCCTAGCGTAAGGATGCCCTACGAGCAGTACTTC. It yields the protein CASSFPSVRMPYEQYF.